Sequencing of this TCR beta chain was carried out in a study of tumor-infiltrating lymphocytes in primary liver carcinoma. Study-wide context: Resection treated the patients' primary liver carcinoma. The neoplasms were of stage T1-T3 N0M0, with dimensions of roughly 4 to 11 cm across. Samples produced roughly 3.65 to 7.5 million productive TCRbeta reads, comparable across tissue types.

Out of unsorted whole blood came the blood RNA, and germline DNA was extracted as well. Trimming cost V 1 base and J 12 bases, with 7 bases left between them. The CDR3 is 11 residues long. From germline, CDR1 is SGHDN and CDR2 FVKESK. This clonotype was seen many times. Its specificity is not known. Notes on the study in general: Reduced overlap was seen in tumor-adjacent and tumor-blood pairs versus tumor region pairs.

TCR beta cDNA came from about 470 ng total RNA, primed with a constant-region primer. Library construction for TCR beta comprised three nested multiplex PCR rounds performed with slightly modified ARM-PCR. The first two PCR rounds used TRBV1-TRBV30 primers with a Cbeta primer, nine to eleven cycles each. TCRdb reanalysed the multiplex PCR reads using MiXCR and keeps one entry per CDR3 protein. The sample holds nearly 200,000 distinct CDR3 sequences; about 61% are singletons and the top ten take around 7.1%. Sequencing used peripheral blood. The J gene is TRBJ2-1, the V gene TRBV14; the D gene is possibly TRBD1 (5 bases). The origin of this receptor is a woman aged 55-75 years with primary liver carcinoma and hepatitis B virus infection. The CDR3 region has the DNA TGTGCCAGCAGCCAAGCTAGGGGGCAGTTCTTC. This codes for CASSQARGQFF.